This T cell receptor (beta chain) was observed in a study of OX40 agonist ivuxolimab in advanced cancers. General study results and limits: Normalized T-cell clonal expansion was also low in a subset of nonresponders.

Sequenced by immunoSEQ multiplex PCR; TCRdb stores in-frame clones only, minus some. The sample includes about 79,000 clones, roughly 94% of them seen just once. The CDR3 loop spans 14 amino acids. Germline-derived CDR1 and CDR2 are SGHRS and YFSETQ. This clone was observed once. Its target is not known. One end of the junction is discordant with germline, which a read error may explain. V is TRBV5-1 and J is TRBJ2-7; no firm D call. This sequence was found in an adult with an advanced solid tumor such as melanoma, head and neck, liver or kidney cancer. The sample was CD4+ or CD8+ T cells sorted from blood, taken in a trial of the OX40 agonist ivuxolimab. The CDR3 coding sequence is TGCGCCAGCAGTTTGGACCCAAGAGCCTACGAGCAGTACTTC. Its protein is CASSLDPRAYEQYF. The complete variable domain, with remaining parts taken from reference TRBV5-1 and TRBJ2-7, reads KAGVTQTPRYLIKTRGQQVTLSCSPISGHRSVSWYQQTPGQGLQFLFEYFSETQRNKGNFPGRFSGRQFSNSRSEMNVSTLELGDSALYLCASSLDPRAYEQYFGPGTRLTVT.